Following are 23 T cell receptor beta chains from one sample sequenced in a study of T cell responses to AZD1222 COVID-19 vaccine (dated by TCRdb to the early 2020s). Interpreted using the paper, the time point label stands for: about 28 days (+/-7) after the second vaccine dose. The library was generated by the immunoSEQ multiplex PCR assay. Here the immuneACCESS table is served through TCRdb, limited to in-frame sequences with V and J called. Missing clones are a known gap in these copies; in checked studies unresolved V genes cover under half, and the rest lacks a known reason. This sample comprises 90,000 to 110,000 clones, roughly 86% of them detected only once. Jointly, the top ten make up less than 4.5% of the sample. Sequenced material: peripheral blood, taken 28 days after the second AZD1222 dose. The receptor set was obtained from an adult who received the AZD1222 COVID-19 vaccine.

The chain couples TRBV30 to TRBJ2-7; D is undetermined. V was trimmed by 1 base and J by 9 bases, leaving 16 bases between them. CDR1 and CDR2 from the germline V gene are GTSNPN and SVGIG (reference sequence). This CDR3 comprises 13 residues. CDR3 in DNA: TGTGCCTGGAGTGGTAGTTTGCTTACCGGGCAGTACTTC. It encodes CAWSGSLLTGQYF. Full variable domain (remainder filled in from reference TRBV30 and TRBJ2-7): SQTIHQWPATLVQPVGSPLSLECTVEGTSNPNLYWYRQAAGRGLQLLFYSVGIGQISSEVPQNLSASRPQDRQFILSSKKLLLSDSGFYLCAWSGSLLTGQYFGPGTRLTVT.

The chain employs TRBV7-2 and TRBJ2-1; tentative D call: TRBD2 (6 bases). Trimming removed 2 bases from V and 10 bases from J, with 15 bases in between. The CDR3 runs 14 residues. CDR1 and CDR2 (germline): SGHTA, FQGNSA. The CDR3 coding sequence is TGTGCCAGCAGCTTATTGGGGGGACGAGGAGAGCAGTTCTTC. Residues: CASSLLGGRGEQFF.

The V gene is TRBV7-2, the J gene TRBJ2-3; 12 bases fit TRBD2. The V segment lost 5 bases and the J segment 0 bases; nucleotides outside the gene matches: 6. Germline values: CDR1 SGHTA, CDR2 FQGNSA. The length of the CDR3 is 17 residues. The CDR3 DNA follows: TGTGCCAGCAGCCTCGGACTAGCGGGGCGTAGCACAGATACGCAGTATTTT. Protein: CASSLGLAGRSTDTQYF.

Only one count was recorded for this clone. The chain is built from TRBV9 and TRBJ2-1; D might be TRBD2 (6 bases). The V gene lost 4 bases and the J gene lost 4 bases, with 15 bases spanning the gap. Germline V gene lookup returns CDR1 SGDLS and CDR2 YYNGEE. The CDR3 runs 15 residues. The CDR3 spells CASSPLAITYNEQFF. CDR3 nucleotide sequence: TGTGCCAGCAGCCCGCTAGCGATCACTTACAATGAGCAGTTCTTC.

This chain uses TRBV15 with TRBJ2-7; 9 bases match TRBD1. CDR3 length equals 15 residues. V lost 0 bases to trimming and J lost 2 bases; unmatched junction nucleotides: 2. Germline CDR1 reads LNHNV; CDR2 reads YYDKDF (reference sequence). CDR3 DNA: TGTGCCACCAGCAGAGATGGGGACAGGGCCTACGAGCAGTACTTC. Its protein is CATSRDGDRAYEQYF. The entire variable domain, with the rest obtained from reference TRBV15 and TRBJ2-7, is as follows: DAMVIQNPRYQVTQFGKPVTLSCSQTLNHNVMYWYQQKSSQAPKLLFHYYDKDFNNEADTPDNFQSRRPNTSFCFLDIRSPGLGDTAMYLCATSRDGDRAYEQYFGPGTRLTVT.

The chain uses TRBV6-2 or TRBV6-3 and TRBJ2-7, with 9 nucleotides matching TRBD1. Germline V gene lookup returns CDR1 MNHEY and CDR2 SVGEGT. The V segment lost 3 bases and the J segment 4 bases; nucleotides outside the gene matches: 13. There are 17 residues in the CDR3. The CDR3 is CASSYLRTGVHQYEQYF. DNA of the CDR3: TGTGCCAGCAGTTATTTACGGACAGGGGTCCACCAATACGAGCAGTACTTC.

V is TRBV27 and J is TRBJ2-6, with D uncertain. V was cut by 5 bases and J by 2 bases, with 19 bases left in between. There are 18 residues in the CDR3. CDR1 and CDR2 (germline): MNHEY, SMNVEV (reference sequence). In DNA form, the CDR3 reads TGTGCCAGCAGTCCATACGGGCCGAGGATAACTGGGGCCAACGTCCTGACTTTC. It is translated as CASSPYGPRITGANVLTF.

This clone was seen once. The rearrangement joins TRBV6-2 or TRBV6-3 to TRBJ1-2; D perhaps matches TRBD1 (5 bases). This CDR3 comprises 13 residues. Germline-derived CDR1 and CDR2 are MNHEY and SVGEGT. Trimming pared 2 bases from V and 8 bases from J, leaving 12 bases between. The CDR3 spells CASSYGVREGYTF. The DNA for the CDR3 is TGTGCCAGCAGTTACGGTGTCAGGGAAGGCTACACCTTC.

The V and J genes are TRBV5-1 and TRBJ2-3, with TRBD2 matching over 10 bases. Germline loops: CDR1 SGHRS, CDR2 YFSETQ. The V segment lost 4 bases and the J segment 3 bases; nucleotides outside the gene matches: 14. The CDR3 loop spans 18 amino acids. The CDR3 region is CASSGRLAGVGGTDTQYF. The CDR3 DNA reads TGCGCCAGCAGCGGCCGTCTAGCGGGAGTCGGAGGGACAGATACGCAGTATTTT.

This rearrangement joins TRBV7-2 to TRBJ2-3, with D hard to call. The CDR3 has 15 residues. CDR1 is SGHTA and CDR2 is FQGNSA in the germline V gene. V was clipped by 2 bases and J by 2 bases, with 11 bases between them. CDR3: CASSLSIHLTDTQYF. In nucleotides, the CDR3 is TGTGCCAGCAGCTTATCGATACACCTCACAGATACGCAGTATTTT.

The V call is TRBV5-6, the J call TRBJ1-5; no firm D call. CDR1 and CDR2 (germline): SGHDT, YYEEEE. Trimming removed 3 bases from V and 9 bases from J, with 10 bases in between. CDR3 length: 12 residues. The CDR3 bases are TGTGCCAGCAGCTCGAGCAAATCGCCCCAGCATTTT. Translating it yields CASSSSKSPQHF.

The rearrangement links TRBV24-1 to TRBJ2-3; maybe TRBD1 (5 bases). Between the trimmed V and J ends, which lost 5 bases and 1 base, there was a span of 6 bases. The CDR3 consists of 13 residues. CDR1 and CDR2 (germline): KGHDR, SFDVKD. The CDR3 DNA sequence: TGTGCCACCAGTGTAGGGGGCACAGATACGCAGTATTTT. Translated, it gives CATSVGGTDTQYF.

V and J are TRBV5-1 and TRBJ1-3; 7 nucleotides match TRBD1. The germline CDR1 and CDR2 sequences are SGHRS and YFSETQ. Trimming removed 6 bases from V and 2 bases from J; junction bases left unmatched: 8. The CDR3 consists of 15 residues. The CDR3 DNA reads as TGCGCCAGCACCAAAGGGGGCAGGGCTGGAAACACCATATATTTT. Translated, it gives CASTKGGRAGNTIYF.

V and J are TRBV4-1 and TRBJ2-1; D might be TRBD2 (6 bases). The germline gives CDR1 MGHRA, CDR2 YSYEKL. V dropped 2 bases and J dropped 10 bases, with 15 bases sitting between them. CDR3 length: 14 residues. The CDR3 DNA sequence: TGCGCCAGCAGCCAAAATACAGGTGGAGGGGAGCAGTTCTTC. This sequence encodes CASSQNTGGGEQFF.

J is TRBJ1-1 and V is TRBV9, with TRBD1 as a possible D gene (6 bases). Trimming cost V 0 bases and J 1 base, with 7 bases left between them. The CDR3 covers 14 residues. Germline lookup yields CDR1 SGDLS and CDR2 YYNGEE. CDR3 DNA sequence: TGTGCCAGCAGCGTAGCACAGGGGAACACTGAAGCTTTCTTT. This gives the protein CASSVAQGNTEAFF.

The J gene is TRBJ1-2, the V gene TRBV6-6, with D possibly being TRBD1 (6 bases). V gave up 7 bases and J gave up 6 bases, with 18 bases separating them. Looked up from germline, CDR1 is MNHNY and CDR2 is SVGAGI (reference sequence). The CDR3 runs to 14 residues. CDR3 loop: CASTELTGKDGYTF. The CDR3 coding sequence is TGTGCCAGCACTGAACTTACAGGGAAGGATGGCTACACCTTC.

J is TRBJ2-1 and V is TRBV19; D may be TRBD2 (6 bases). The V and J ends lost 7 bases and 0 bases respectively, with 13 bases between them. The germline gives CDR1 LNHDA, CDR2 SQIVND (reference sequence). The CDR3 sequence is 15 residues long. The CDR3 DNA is TGTGCCAGTACCCCGAGGACTAACTCCTACAATGAGCAGTTCTTC. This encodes CASTPRTNSYNEQFF.

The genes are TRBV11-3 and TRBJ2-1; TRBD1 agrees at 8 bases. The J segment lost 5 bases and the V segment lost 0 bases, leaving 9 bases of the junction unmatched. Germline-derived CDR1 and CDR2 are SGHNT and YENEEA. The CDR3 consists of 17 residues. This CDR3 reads CASSLDRSGQVHNEQFF. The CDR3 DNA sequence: TGTGCCAGCAGCTTAGATCGTTCGGGACAGGTACACAATGAGCAGTTCTTC. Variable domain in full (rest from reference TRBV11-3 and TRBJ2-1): EAGVVQSPRYKIIEKKQPVAFWCNPISGHNTLYWYLQNLGQGPELLIRYENEEAVDDSQLPKDRFSAERLKGVDSTLKIQPAELGDSAVYLCASSLDRSGQVHNEQFFGPGTRLTVL.

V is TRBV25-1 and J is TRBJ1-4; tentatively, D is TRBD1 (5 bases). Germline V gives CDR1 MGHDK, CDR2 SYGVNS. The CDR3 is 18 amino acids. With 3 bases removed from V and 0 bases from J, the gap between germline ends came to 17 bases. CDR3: CASSDPTKDSTTNEKLFF. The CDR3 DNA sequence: TGTGCCAGCAGTGATCCAACTAAAGACAGTACAACTAATGAAAAACTGTTTTTT.

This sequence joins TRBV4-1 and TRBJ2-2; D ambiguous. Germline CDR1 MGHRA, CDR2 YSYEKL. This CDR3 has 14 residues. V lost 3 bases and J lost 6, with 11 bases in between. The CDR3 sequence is CASSHELPAGELFF. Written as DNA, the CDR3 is TGCGCCAGCAGCCATGAGCTTCCGGCCGGGGAGCTGTTTTTT.

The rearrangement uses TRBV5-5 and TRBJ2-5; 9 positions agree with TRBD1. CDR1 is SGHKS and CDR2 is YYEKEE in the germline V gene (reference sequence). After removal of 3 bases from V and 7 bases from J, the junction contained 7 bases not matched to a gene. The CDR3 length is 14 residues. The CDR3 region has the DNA TGTGCCAGCAGCTCCACGGACAGGGGAGTGACCCAGTACTTC. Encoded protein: CASSSTDRGVTQYF.

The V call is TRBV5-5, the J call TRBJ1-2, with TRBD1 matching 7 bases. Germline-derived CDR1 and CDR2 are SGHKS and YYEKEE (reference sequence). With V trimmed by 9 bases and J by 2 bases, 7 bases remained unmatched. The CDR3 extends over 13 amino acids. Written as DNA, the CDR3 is TGTGCCACCAGACAGGGAGAAAACTATGGCTACACCTTC. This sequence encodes CATRQGENYGYTF.

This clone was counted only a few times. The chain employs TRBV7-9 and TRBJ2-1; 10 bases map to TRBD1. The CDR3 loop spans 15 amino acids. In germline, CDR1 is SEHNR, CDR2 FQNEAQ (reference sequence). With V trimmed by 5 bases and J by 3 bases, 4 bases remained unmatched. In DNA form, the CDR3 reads TGTGCCAGCAGCGCCGGGACAGGGGTCTACAATGAGCAGTTCTTC. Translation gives CASSAGTGVYNEQFF.